The 23 T cell receptor beta chains reported below all come from one sample, sequenced in a study of CD4 and CD8 cells across lung adenocarcinoma regions. Using its own MiXCR run on the PCR reads, TCRdb lists one record per CDR3 protein. The data hold 5,700 or so distinct CDR3 sequences, with 60% to 80% observed a single time. Sequencing used CD4+ T cells from the center of a lung tumor. The receptors come from a female donor with lung adenocarcinoma. The CD4 and CD8 labels of this study may be unreliable.

The V and J genes are TRBV7-6 and TRBJ2-3, with TRBD2 matching over 8 bases. The J call could be wrong; TRBJ2-7 is a better fit for the DNA end. Germline CDR1 is SGHVS and CDR2 is FNYEAQ. This CDR3 has 18 residues. CDR3 nucleotides: TGTGCCAGCAGCTTAGTGGGGAGCGGGGGCCGTGACCAAGATACGCAGTACTTC. Translating gives CASSLVGSGGRDQDTQYF.

The genes are TRBV4-1 and TRBJ1-5; 8 positions match TRBD1. CDR3 length equals 15 residues. The junction had 4 bases not matched to a gene; V was cut back by 0 bases and J by 6 bases. In germline, CDR1 is MGHRA, CDR2 YSYEKL. Here the CDR3 DNA reads TGCGCCAGCAGCCAAGATATGGGGACAGGTCAGCCCCAGCATTTT. Translating it yields CASSQDMGTGQPQHF.

The genes are TRBV7-3 and TRBJ2-5; D is unclear. Germline CDR1 is SGHTA and CDR2 is FQGTGA. Between the trimmed V and J ends, which lost 5 bases and 5 bases, there was a span of 9 bases. The CDR3 covers 12 residues. This chain's CDR3 is CASSHTPETQYF. Here the CDR3 DNA reads TGTGCCAGCAGCCACACCCCTGAGACCCAGTACTTC.

This clonotype qualifies as large. The chain recombines TRBV6-1 with TRBJ2-3, with a tentative D call TRBD1 (7 bases). V was shortened by 8 bases and J by 1 base, with 16 bases between the two germline ends. The CDR3 is 15 residues long. Germline CDR1 is MNHNS and CDR2 is SASEGT. CDR3 region: CASGMQGGGTDTQYF. Here the CDR3 DNA reads TGTGCCAGCGGAATGCAGGGGGGCGGCACAGATACGCAGTATTTT.

This clonotype showed up just once. This rearrangement joins TRBV6-1 to TRBJ2-1; 7 nucleotides line up with TRBD2. The J call may not be correct, given that the DNA end is closer to TRBJ2-5. This CDR3 contains 15 residues. Germline V CDR1 and CDR2: MNHNS, SASEGT. CDR3 in amino acids: CASSRDGTTVETQYF. In DNA, the CDR3 is TGTGCCAGCAGTCGGGATGGGACTACAGTGGAGACCCAGTACTTC.

The rearrangement uses TRBV7-2 and TRBJ1-1; D is unresolved. The germline V gene encodes CDR1 SGHTA and CDR2 FQGNSA. There are 14 residues in the CDR3. V was pared by 2 bases and J by 4 bases, with 11 bases between. In DNA form, the CDR3 reads TGTGCCAGCAGCTTACTGCCGGTGGGCACTGAAGCTTTCTTT. Protein product: CASSLLPVGTEAFF.

This sequence joins TRBV5-1 and TRBJ2-1; no definite D call. The CDR3 runs 13 residues. CDR1 and CDR2 from the germline V gene are SGHRS and YFSETQ. Trimming shortened V by 7 bases and J by 5 bases, and 13 bases separated the two germline ends. CDR3 sequence (DNA): TGCGCCAGCTACGAAGCGACCGACAATGAGCAGTTCTTC. Protein sequence: CASYEATDNEQFF. Drawing the rest from reference TRBV5-1 and TRBJ2-1, the complete variable domain is KAGVTQTPRYLIKTRGQQVTLSCSPISGHRSVSWYQQTPGQGLQFLFEYFSETQRNKGNFPGRFSGRQFSNSRSEMNVSTLELGDSALYLCASYEATDNEQFFGPGTRLTVL.

V usage is TRBV6-1 and J usage is TRBJ2-1, with 15 bases identical to TRBD2. Trimming at V came to 3 bases and at J to 7 bases, leaving 10 bases not matched to a gene. Per germline, CDR1 MNHNS and CDR2 SASEGT. CDR3 size: 18 residues. The CDR3 protein is CASSEGRTSGGARNEQFF. In nucleotides, the CDR3 is TGTGCCAGCAGTGAGGGCCGGACTAGCGGGGGGGCGAGGAATGAGCAGTTCTTC.

This rearrangement joins TRBV6-1 to TRBJ2-5; the match to TRBD2 covers 10 bases. The CDR3 has 17 amino acids. Germline loops: CDR1 MNHNS, CDR2 SASEGT. Trimming cost V 1 base and J 2 bases; bases outside gene matches: 7. The CDR3 DNA is TGTGCCAGCAGTGAAGGGCGACTAGCGGGTGCTCAAGAGACCCAGTACTTC. Amino acid sequence: CASSEGRLAGAQETQYF.

This clonotype has more than one count but fewer than ten. The chain has TRBV11-2 and TRBJ2-5; 13 nucleotides match TRBD2. The J call may be in error: the DNA end matches TRBJ2-1 better. The CDR3 spans 14 residues. Germline V gene sequence: CDR1 SGHAT, CDR2 FQNNGV. This chain's CDR3 is CASSRTGTSGDQFF. CDR3 DNA: TGTGCCAGCAGCCGCACCGGGACTAGCGGGGATCAGTTCTTC.

The rearrangement links TRBV6-1 to TRBJ1-2; D may be TRBD1 (6 bases). This CDR3 has 13 amino acids. The V gene lost 3 bases and the J gene lost 3 bases, with 8 bases spanning the gap. CDR1 is MNHNS, CDR2 SASEGT, per germline. CDR3 protein: CASSDAGDYGYTF. As DNA, the CDR3 is TGTGCCAGCAGTGACGCAGGGGACTATGGCTACACCTTC.

The CDR3 DNA sequence: TGTGCCAGCAGGGAGGGCTGTGCGAACACCGGGGAGCTGTTTTTT. As protein: CASREGCANTGELFF. The V gene is TRBV6-1, the J gene TRBJ2-2, with D tentatively TRBD2 (6 bases). Trimming pared 6 bases from V and 0 bases from J, leaving 11 bases between. Germline-derived CDR1 and CDR2 are MNHNS and SASEGT. The length of the CDR3 is 15 residues.

This clonotype was seen only once. The V and J genes are TRBV6-5 and TRBJ2-1, with a tentative D call TRBD2 (6 bases). The DNA end favors TRBJ2-5, so the J call may be wrong. Germline CDR1 reads MNHEY; CDR2 reads SVGAGI. CDR3 length: 13 amino acids. CDR3 DNA sequence: TGTGCCAGCAGTTCGGATGGGGGGGAGACCCAGTACTTC. Translating gives CASSSDGGETQYF.

In the case of this clonotype: Relative to the germline gene, one junction end is altered; a read error may explain this. The J gene is TRBJ2-1, the V gene TRBV6-1; D possibly corresponds to TRBD1 (6 bases). Germline assignment: CDR1 MNHNS and CDR2 SASEGT. The CDR3 extends over 16 amino acids. CDR3: CASSGWGRGYNDELFF. The CDR3 nucleotides are TGTGCCAGCAGTGGTTGGGGCAGGGGTTACAACGATGAGCTGTTCTTC.

This clonotype appeared a few times. The chain couples TRBV6-5 to TRBJ2-7; 8 bases map to TRBD1. The CDR3 loop spans 13 amino acids. V was clipped by 4 bases and J by 2 bases; unmatched bases: 1. Germline V gene sequence: CDR1 MNHEY, CDR2 SVGAGI. The CDR3 nucleotides read TGTGCCAGCAGTTCACAGGGGGCCTACGAGCAGTACTTC. Its protein is CASSSQGAYEQYF.

The rearrangement uses TRBV7-8 and TRBJ2-5; D ambiguous. Judging by the DNA end, TRBJ2-7 fits better; the J call may be wrong. CDR3 size: 13 residues. CDR1 SGHVS and CDR2 FQNEAQ come from the germline V gene. CDR3 amino acids: CASSPSVQYEQYF. The CDR3, as DNA: TGTGCCAGCAGCCCCTCAGTACAATACGAGCAGTACTTC.

Worth noting for this clonotype: The junction and the germline gene differ at one end; a read error may be behind it. The chain couples TRBV7-2 to TRBJ2-3, with 7 bases lining up with TRBD1. Looked up from germline, CDR1 is SGHTA and CDR2 is FQGNSA. The CDR3 loop spans 16 amino acids. This CDR3 reads CASRARGGRGTDTQYF. CDR3 sequence (DNA): TGTGCCAGCAGGGCGCGAGGGGGCCGAGGCACAGATACGCAGTATTTC.

The V gene is TRBV6-1, the J gene TRBJ2-3, with no clear D. Trimming cost V 4 bases and J 7 bases, with 9 bases left between them. Germline CDR1 and CDR2: MNHNS and SASEGT. The CDR3 runs to 12 residues. CDR3 bases: TGTGCCAGCAGTGTGAACGTGAATACGCAGTATTTT. Protein: CASSVNVNTQYF.

J is TRBJ2-1 and V is TRBV6-1; D is undetermined. TRBJ2-5 matches the DNA end more closely, so the J call is doubtful. CDR1 MNHNS and CDR2 SASEGT come from the germline V gene. The CDR3 has 12 residues. CDR3 loop: CASNGVGETQYF. The CDR3 DNA reads TGTGCCAGCAATGGGGTAGGAGAGACCCAGTACTTC.

The chain uses TRBV6-1 and TRBJ2-1; D is tentatively TRBD1 or TRBD2 (5 bases each). With 1 base removed from V and 3 bases from J, the gap between germline ends came to 10 bases. The CDR3 consists of 15 residues. Looked up from germline, CDR1 is MNHNS and CDR2 is SASEGT. The CDR3 region has the DNA TGTGCCAGCAGTGAAGGGGCAGGGAGCTACAATGAGCAGTTCTTC. Translated, it gives CASSEGAGSYNEQFF.

This clonotype was seen more than once but under ten times. The rearrangement links TRBV7-6 to TRBJ2-7, with TRBD2 matching 9 bases. The V gene end was trimmed by 1 base and the J gene end by 2 bases; junction bases not matched to a gene: 3. The CDR3 is made up of 15 amino acids. Germline V CDR1 and CDR2: SGHVS, FNYEAQ. This CDR3 reads CASSLEASGTYEQYF. CDR3 sequence (DNA): TGTGCCAGCAGCTTAGAGGCTAGCGGGACCTACGAGCAGTACTTC.

This clonotype was picked up a small number of times. V is TRBV6-1 and J is TRBJ2-1; D is perhaps TRBD1 or TRBD2 (5 bases each). V lost 6 bases and J 10 bases, leaving 10 bases between the germline ends. CDR1 and CDR2 from the germline V gene are MNHNS and SASEGT. CDR3 size: 11 residues. CDR3 in DNA: TGTGCCAGCAGGAGGGGATTGGAGCAGTTCTTC. Its translation: CASRRGLEQFF.

The CDR3 reads CASSPSRGQYTNYGYTF. As DNA, the CDR3 is TGTGCCAGCAGCCCATCTAGAGGACAGTATACTAACTATGGCTACACCTTC. The rearrangement joins TRBV12-3 or TRBV12-4 to TRBJ1-2, with D possibly TRBD1 on 6 matching bases. CDR3 size: 17 residues. Trimming shortened V by 6 bases and J by 0 bases, and 20 bases separated the two germline ends.